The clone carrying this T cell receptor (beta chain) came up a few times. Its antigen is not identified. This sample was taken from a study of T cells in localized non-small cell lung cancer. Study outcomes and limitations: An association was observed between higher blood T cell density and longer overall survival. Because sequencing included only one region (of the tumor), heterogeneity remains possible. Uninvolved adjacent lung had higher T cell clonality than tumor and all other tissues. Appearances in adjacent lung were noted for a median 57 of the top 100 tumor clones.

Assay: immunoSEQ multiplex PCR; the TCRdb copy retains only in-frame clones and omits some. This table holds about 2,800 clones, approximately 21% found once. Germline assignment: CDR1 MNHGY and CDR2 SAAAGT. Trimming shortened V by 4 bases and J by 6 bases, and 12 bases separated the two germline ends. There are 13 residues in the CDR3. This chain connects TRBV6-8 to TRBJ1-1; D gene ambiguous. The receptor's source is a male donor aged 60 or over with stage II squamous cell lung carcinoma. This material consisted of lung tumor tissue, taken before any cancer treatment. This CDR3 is CASSLAPAPEAFF. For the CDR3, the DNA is TGTGCCAGCAGTTTAGCCCCGGCCCCTGAAGCTTTCTTT.